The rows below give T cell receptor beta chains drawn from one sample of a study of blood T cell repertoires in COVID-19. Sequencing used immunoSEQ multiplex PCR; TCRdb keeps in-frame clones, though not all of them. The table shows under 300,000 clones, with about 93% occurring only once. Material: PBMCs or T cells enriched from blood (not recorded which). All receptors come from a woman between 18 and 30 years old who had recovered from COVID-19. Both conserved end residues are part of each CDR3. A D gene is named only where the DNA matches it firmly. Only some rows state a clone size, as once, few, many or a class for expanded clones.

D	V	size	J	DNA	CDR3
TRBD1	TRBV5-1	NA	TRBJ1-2	TGCGCCAGCAGCTTGGACAGGGGAATTAATGGCTACACCTTC	CASSLDRGINGYTF
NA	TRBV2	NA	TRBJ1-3	TGTGCCAGCAGTGCGGGGGTCTCTGGAAACACCATATATTTT	CASSAGVSGNTIYF
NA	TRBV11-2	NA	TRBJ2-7	TGTGCCAGCAGCTTAGAGCTACGACCGGGCGAGCAGTACTTC	CASSLELRPGEQYF
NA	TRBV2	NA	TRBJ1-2	TGTGCCAGCAGACCCCTTGGGCCCAACTATGGCTACACCTTC	CASRPLGPNYGYTF
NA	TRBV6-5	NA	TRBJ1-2	TGTGCCAGCAGCCGTCGAGGAGATTATGGCTACACCTTC	CASSRRGDYGYTF
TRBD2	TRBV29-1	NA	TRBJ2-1	TGCGCGGGAGGCACTACCCCCTACAATGAGCAGTTCTTC	CAGGTTPYNEQFF
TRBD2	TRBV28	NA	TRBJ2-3	TGTGCCAGCAGTTTATTGGGACTAGCGGGGGCCACAGATACGCAGTATTTT	CASSLLGLAGATDTQYF
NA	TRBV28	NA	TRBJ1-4	TGTGCCAGCAGTTTCCGGTTGCTCGCAACTAATGAAAAACTGTTTTTT	CASSFRLLATNEKLFF
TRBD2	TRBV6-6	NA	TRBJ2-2	TGTGCCACCCGACGGGGGGGCGGTGCCGGGGAGCTGTTTTTT	CATRRGGGAGELFF
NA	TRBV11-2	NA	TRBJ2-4	TGTGCCAGCAGCTTAGACCTAGCCAAAAACATTCAGTACTTC	CASSLDLAKNIQYF
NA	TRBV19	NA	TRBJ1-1	TGTGCCAGTAGTATCAGACAGACCAACACTGAAGCTTTCTTT	CASSIRQTNTEAFF
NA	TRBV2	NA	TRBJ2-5	TGTGCCAGCAGTGAATCTAGACAAGAGACCCAGTACTTC	CASSESRQETQYF
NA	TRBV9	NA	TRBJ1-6	TGTGCCAGCAGCGTAGAAGGGGCGAATTCACCCCTCCACTTT	CASSVEGANSPLHF
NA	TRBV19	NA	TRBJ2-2	TGTGCCAGTACTGAGAGAGCGAACACCGGGGAGCTGTTTTTT	CASTERANTGELFF
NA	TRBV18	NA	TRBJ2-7	TGTGCCAGCTCACCACCTTCGAGGGGGGAGCAGTACTTC	CASSPPSRGEQYF
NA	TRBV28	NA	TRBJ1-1	TGTGCCAGCAGTTTAAATAGGCAAGGCGGTGAAGCTTTCTTT	CASSLNRQGGEAFF
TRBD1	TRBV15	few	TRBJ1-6	TGTGCCACCAGCACACCAGAGGGACAGGAAAGTTCACCCCTCCACTTT	CATSTPEGQESSPLHF
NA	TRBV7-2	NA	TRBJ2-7	TGTGCCAGCAGCTTAGGTCGGGGGAGCTACGAGCAGTACTTC	CASSLGRGSYEQYF
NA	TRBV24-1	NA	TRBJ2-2	TGTGCCACCAGCGATTTTAGCCAGGGCGCCGGGGAGCTGTTTTTT	CATSDFSQGAGELFF
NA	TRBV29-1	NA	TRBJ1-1	TGCAGCGTTGAACGGGAAGCTTTCTTT	CSVEREAFF
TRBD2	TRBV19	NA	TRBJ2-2	TGTGCCAGTAGACAAGCGGGAGGGCTGGACGGGGAGCTGTTTTTT	CASRQAGGLDGELFF
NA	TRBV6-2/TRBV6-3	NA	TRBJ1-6	TGTGCCAGCAGTTACCTAGACGGAGGCAATTCACCCCTCCACTTT	CASSYLDGGNSPLHF
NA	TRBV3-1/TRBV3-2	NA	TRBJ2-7	TGTGCCAGCAGCCAAGCGATCGGAGATTACGAGCAGTACTTC	CASSQAIGDYEQYF
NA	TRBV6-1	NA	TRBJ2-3	TGTGCCAGCAGTGAGCGGTCTAGCACAGATACGCAGTATTTT	CASSERSSTDTQYF
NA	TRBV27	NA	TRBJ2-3	TGTGCCAGCAGTTTTCAAAGGGGGTACACAGATACGCAGTATTTT	CASSFQRGYTDTQYF
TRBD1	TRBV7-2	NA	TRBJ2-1	TGTGCCAGCAGCCGCTTCCGGGACAGGGGAGGGAATGAGCAGTTCTTC	CASSRFRDRGGNEQFF
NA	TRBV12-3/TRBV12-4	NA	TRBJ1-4	TGTGCCAGCAGTAACAGACATGAAAAACTGTTTTTT	CASSNRHEKLFF
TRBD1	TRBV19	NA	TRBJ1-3	TGTGCCAGTAGTATAGAATATGGGACAGGGGGCTCTGGAAACACCATATATTTT	CASSIEYGTGGSGNTIYF
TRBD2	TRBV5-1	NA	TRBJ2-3	TGCGCCAGCAGCTTGGTTTGGAGCGGGGGGCGAACAGATACGCAGTATTTT	CASSLVWSGGRTDTQYF
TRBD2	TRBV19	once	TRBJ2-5	TGTGCCAGTAGTACCGGGACTAGCGGACGGGAGACCCAGTACTTC	CASSTGTSGRETQYF
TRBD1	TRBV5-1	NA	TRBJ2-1	TGCGCCAGCAGCCCTGAAGGGACAGGGGGCTTTTTGAGGAATGAGCAGTTCTTC	CASSPEGTGGFLRNEQFF
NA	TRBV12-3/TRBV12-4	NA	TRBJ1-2	TGTGCCAGCAGTTTAGAGGGGGGGACTGGCTACACCTTC	CASSLEGGTGYTF
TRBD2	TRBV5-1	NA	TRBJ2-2	TGCGCCAGCAGCTTTGGACTAGGAACGAACACCGGGGAGCTGTTTTTT	CASSFGLGTNTGELFF
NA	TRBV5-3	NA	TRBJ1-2	TGTGCCAGAAGCTTGTTAGAAGCAATTAACTATGGCTACACCTTC	CARSLLEAINYGYTF
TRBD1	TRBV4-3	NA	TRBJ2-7	TGCGCCAGCAGCCAAGAAGGGGGGACAGGGTTCTACGAGCAGTACTTC	CASSQEGGTGFYEQYF
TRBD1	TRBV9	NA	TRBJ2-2	TGTGCCAGCAGCAGCCGGGACAGGGGACACACCGGGGAGCTGTTTTTT	CASSSRDRGHTGELFF
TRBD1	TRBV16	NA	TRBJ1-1	TGTGCCAGCAGCCAATCGGGACAGGGTGGAACTGAAGCTTTCTTT	CASSQSGQGGTEAFF
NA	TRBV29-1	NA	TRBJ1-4	TGCAGCGTCCGGGGGGCCTCAACTAATGAAAAACTGTTTTTT	CSVRGASTNEKLFF
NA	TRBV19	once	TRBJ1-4	TGTGCCAGTAGAGTGACAGCAACTAATGAAAAACTGTTTTTT	CASRVTATNEKLFF
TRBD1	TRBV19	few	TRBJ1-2	TGTGCCTCGAAGACAGGGGCTGTTGGCTACACCTTC	CASKTGAVGYTF
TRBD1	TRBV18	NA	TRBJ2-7	TGTGCCAGCTCACCAACAGGGGGGTTCTCCTACGAGCAGTACTTC	CASSPTGGFSYEQYF
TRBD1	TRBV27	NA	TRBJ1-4	TGTGCCAGCACCCAGACAGGGAGAGCAACTAATGAAAAACTGTTTTTT	CASTQTGRATNEKLFF